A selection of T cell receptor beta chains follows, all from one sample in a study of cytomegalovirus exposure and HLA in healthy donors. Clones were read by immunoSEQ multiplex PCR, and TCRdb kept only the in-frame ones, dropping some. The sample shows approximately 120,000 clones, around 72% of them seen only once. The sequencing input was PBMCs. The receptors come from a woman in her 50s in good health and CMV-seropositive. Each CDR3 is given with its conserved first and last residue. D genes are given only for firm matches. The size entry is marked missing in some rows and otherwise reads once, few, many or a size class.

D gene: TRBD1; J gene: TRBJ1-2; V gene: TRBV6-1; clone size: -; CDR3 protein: CASSQGAGGYTF; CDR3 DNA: TGTGCCAGCAGTCAGGGGGCTGGTGGCTACACCTTC
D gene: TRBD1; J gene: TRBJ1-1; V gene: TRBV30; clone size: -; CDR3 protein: CLSLTGLGETEAFF; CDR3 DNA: TGTCTCTCGTTGACAGGGTTGGGAGAAACTGAAGCTTTCTTT
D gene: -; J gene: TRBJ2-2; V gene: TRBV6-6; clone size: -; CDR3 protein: CASKYGGTANGELFF; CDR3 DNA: TGTGCCAGCAAATACGGAGGGACAGCAAACGGGGAGCTGTTTTTT
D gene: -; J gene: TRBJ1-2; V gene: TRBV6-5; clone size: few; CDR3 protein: CASSPDSPYGYTF; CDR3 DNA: TGTGCCAGCAGCCCCGACAGCCCCTATGGCTACACCTTC
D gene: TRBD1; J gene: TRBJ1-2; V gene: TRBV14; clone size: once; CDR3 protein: CASSEFGTGVYGYTF; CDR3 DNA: TGTGCCAGCAGCGAGTTTGGGACAGGGGTCTATGGCTACACCTTC
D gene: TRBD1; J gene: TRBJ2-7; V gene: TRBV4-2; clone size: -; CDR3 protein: CASSQESEGERVGQGARYEQYF; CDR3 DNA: TGTGCCAGCAGCCAAGAAAGCGAGGGGGAGAGGGTGGGACAGGGGGCGCGGTACGAGCAGTACTTC
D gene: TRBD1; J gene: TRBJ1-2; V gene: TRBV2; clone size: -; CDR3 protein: CASSRQGFGYGYTF; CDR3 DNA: TGTGCCAGCAGTAGACAGGGTTTCGGCTATGGCTACACCTTC
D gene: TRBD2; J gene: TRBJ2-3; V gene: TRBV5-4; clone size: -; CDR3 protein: CASSRSGGSTDTQYF; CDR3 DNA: TGTGCCAGCAGCCGTAGCGGGGGGAGCACAGATACGCAGTATTTT
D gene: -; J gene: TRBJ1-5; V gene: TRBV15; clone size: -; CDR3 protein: CATSRRDQPQHF; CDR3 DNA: TGTGCCACCAGCAGACGAGATCAGCCCCAGCATTTT
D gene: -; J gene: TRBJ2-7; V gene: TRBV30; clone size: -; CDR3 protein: CAWSGGGEQYF; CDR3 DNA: TGTGCCTGGAGTGGCGGTGGCGAGCAGTACTTC
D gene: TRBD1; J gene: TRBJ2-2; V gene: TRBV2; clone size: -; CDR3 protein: CASREGTGETGELFF; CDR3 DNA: TGTGCCAGCAGGGAAGGGACAGGGGAAACCGGGGAGCTGTTTTTT
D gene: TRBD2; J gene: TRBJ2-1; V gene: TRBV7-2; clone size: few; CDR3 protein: CASSSSGGFYNEQFF; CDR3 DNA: TGTGCCAGCAGCTCTAGCGGGGGGTTTTACAATGAGCAGTTCTTC
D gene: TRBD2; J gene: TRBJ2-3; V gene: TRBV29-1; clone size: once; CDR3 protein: CSVAGTSGTYTDTQYF; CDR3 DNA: TGCAGCGTTGCAGGGACTAGCGGGACCTACACAGATACGCAGTATTTT
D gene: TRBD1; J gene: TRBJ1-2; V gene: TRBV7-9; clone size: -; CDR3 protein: CASSLKGALGEGYTF; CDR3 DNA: TGTGCCAGCAGCTTAAAGGGGGCTCTGGGGGAAGGCTACACCTTC
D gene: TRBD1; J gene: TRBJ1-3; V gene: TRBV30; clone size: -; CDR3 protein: CAWRQGTGNTIYF; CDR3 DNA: TGTGCCTGGAGACAGGGGACTGGAAACACCATATATTTT
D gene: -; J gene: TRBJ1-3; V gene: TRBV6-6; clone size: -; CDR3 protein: CASSLQTGPGNTIYF; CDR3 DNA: TGTGCCAGCAGCCTACAGACAGGCCCTGGAAACACCATATATTTT
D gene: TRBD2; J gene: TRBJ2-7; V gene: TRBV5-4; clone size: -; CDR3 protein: CASSLYGRANEQYF; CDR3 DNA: TGTGCCAGCAGCTTATACGGGAGGGCCAACGAGCAGTACTTC
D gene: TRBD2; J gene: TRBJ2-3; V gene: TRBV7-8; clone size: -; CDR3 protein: CASSLTTSGGDTQYF; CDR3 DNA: TGTGCCAGCAGCTTAACGACTAGCGGGGGAGATACGCAGTATTTT
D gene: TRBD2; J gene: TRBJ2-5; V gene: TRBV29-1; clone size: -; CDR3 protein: CSLLGTSGEETQYF; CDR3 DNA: TGCAGCCTGTTAGGGACTAGCGGGGAAGAGACCCAGTACTTC
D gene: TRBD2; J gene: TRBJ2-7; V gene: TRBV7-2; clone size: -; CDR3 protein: CASSSTSGRVHEQYF; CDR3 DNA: TGTGCCAGCAGCTCGACTAGCGGGAGGGTCCACGAGCAGTACTTC
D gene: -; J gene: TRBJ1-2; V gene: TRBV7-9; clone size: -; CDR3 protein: CASSLTQGSVGYTF; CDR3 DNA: TGTGCCAGCAGCTTAACCCAGGGGTCGGTAGGCTACACCTTC
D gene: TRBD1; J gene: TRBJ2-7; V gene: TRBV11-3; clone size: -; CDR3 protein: CASSADRATGEQYF; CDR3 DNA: TGTGCCAGCAGTGCAGACAGGGCGACTGGCGAGCAGTACTTC
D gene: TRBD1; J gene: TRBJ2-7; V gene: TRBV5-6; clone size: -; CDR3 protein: CASSLVERTGLYEQYF; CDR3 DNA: TGTGCCAGCAGTTTGGTAGAAAGGACAGGGTTATACGAGCAGTACTTC
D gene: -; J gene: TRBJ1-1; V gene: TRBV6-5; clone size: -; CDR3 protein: CASSSIQGAEAFF; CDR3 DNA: TGTGCCAGCAGTTCCATTCAGGGCGCTGAAGCTTTCTTT
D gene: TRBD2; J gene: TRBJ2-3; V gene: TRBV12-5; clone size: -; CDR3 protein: CASGYRGGTDTQYF; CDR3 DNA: TGTGCTAGTGGTTACCGGGGGGGCACAGATACGCAGTATTTT
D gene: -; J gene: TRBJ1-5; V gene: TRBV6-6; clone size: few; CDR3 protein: CASSPGGNQPQHF; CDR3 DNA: TGTGCCAGCAGTCCAGGAGGGAATCAGCCCCAGCATTTT
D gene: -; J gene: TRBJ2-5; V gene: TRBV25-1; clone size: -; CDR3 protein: CASSEWNRVEYRETQYF; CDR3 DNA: TGTGCCAGCAGTGAATGGAACAGGGTGGAGTATCGAGAGACCCAGTACTTC
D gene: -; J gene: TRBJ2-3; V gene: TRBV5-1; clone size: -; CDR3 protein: CASSPGQQTDTQYF; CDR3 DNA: TGCGCCAGCAGCCCCGGACAGCAGACAGATACGCAGTATTTT
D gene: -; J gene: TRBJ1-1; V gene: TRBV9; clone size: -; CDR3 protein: CASSVAGEGMNTEAFF; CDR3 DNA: TGTGCCAGCAGCGTAGCGGGGGAGGGGATGAACACTGAAGCTTTCTTT
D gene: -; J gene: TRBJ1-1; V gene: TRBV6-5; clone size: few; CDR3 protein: CASSSADEAFF; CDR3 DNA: TGTGCCAGCAGCTCTGCAGATGAAGCTTTCTTT
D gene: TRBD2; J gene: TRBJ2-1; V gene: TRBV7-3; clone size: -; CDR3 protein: CASSSLPSGSPYNEQFF; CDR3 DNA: TGTGCCAGCAGCTCCCTGCCTAGCGGGAGCCCGTACAATGAGCAGTTCTTC
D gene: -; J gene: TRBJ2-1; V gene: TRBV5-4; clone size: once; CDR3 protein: CASSPHGGEQFF; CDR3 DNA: TGTGCCAGCAGCCCACATGGAGGAGAGCAGTTCTTC
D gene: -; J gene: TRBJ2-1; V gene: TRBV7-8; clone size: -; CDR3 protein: CASSTTPTCEQFF; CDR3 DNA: TGTGCCAGCAGCACGACCCCGACATGTGAGCAGTTCTTC
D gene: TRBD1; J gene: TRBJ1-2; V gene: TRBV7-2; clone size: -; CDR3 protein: CASSVYGQGAGYTF; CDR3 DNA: TGTGCCAGCAGCGTATACGGACAGGGGGCTGGCTACACCTTC
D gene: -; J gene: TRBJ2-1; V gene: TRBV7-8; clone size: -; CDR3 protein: CASSLGSPGGNEQFF; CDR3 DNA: TGTGCCAGCAGCTTAGGTAGCCCCGGGGGCAATGAGCAGTTCTTC
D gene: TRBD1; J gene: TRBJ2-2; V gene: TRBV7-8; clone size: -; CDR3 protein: CASSFRRGLNTGELFF; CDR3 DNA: TGTGCCAGCAGCTTTAGAAGGGGGCTGAACACCGGGGAGCTGTTTTTT
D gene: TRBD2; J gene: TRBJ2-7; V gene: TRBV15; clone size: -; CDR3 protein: CATSRPQRGVHEQYF; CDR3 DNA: TGTGCCACCAGCAGACCACAGCGGGGAGTCCACGAGCAGTACTTC
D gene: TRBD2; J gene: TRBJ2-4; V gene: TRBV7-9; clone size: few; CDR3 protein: CASSLGVGSGSGNIQYF; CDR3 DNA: TGTGCCAGCAGCTTAGGTGTTGGTAGCGGGAGTGGAAACATTCAGTACTTC
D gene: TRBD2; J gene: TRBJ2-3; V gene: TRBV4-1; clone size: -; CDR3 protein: CASTTGLAGITDTQYF; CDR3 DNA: TGCGCCAGCACCACGGGGCTAGCGGGGATCACAGATACGCAGTATTTT
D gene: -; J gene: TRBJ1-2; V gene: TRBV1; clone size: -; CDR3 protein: CTSSLTPDLQGYYGYTF; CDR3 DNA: TGCACCAGCAGCCTAACGCCCGATCTGCAGGGTTACTATGGCTACACCTTC
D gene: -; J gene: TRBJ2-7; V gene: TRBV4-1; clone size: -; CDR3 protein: CASSLGHNSYEQYF; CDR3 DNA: TGCGCCAGCAGCCTCGGACATAACTCCTACGAGCAGTACTTC
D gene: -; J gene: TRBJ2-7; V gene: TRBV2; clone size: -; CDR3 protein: CASSVRRGPYEQYF; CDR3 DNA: TGTGCCAGCAGTGTACGGCGGGGGCCCTACGAGCAGTACTTC
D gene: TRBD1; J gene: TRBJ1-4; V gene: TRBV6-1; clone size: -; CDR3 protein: CASSVGQGSEKLFF; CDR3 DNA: TGTGCCAGCAGCGTGGGACAGGGGAGTGAAAAACTGTTTTTT
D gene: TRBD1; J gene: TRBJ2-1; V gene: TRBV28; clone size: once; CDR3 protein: CASSTPGQGSQFF; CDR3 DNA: TGTGCCAGCAGTACCCCGGGACAGGGGAGTCAGTTCTTC
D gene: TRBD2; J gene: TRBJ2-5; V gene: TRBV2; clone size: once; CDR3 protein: CASSEATSGGQETQYF; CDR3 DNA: TGTGCCAGCAGTGAAGCGACTAGCGGGGGGCAAGAGACCCAGTACTTC
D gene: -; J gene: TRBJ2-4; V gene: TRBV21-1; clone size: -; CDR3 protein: CASRGPGAKNIQYF; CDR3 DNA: TGTGCCAGCAGGGGGCCCGGGGCCAAAAACATTCAGTACTTC
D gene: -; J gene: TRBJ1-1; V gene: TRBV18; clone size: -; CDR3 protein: CASSPLSGIRTEAFF; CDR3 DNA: TGTGCCAGCTCACCACTCTCGGGGATTAGGACTGAAGCTTTCTTT
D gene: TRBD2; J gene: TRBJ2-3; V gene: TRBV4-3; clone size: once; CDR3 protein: CASSQEGGGEADTQYF; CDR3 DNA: TGCGCCAGCAGCCAAGAAGGCGGGGGGGAGGCAGATACGCAGTATTTT
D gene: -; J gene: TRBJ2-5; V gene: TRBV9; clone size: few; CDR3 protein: CASSAVQGNGETQYF; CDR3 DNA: TGTGCCAGCAGCGCCGTACAGGGAAACGGGGAGACCCAGTACTTC
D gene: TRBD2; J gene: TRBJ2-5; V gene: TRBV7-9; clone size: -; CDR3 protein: CASRPGLAGAETQYF; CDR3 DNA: TGTGCCAGCAGACCTGGACTAGCGGGGGCAGAGACCCAGTACTTC
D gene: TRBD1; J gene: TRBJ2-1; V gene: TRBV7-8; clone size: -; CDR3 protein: CASSLTGQGSSYNEQFF; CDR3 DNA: TGTGCCAGCAGCCTTACTGGACAGGGGAGCTCCTACAATGAGCAGTTCTTC
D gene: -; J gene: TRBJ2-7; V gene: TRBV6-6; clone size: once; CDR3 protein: CASRPEVHHEQYF; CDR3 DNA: TGTGCCAGCAGGCCCGAGGTTCACCACGAGCAGTACTTC
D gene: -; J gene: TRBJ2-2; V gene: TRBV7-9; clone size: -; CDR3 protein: CASSLALGGNTGELFF; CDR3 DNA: TGTGCCAGCAGCTTAGCGCTGGGGGGGAACACCGGGGAGCTGTTTTTT
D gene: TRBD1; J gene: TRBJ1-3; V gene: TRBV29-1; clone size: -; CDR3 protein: CSATGSGNTIYF; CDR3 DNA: TGCAGCGCGACAGGGTCAGGAAACACCATATATTTT
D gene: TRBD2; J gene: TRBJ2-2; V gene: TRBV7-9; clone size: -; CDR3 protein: CASSPPGRGGAGELFF; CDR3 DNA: TGTGCCAGCAGCCCCCCGGGCCGGGGGGGCGCCGGGGAGCTGTTTTTT
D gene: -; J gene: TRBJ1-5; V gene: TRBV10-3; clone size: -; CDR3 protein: CAISGGIRNQPQHF; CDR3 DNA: TGTGCCATCTCCGGGGGAATTCGCAATCAGCCCCAGCATTTT
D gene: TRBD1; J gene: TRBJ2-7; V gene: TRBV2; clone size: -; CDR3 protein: CAISGQGPSYEQYF; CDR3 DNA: TGTGCCATCTCAGGACAGGGGCCCTCCTACGAGCAGTACTTC
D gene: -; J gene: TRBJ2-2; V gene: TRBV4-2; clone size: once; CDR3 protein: CASSQDQLTGELFF; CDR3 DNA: TGTGCCAGCAGCCAAGATCAACTGACCGGGGAGCTGTTTTTT
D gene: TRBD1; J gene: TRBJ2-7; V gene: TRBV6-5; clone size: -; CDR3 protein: CASSYSTGQGSHEQYF; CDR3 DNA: TGTGCCAGCAGTTACTCGACCGGACAGGGGTCCCACGAGCAGTACTTC
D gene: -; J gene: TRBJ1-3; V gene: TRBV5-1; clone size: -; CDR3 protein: CASSLGGLGNTIYF; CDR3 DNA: TGCGCCAGCAGCTTGGGAGGGCTCGGAAACACCATATATTTT